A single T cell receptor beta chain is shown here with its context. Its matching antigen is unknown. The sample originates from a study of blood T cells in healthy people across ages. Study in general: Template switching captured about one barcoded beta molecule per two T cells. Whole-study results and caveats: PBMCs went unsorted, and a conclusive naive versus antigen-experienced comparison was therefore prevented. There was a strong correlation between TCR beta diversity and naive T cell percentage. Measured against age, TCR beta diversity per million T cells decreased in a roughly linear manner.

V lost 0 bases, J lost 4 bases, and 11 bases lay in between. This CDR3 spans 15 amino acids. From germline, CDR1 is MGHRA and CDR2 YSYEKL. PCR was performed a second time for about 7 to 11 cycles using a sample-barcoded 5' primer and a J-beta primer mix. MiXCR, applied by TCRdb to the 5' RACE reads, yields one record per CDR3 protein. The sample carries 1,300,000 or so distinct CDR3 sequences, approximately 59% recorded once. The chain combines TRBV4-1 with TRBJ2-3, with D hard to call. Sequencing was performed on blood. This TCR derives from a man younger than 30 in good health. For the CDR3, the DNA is TGCGCCAGCAGCCAAGATCCCACGTCGGCAGATACGCAGTATTTT. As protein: CASSQDPTSADTQYF.